Shown below are 2 T cell receptor beta chains from a single sample sequenced in a study of shared clonotypes between healthy human individuals. Selected positively for CCR7 and CD45RO-negative, naive CD8 cells excluded terminally differentiated effector memory CD45RA+ cells. Method: immunoSEQ multiplex PCR; TCRdb's copy keeps in-frame clones and lacks some. The sample has about 1,900,000 clones, about 95% seen once. The source material was naive CD8+ T cells sorted from blood. The receptors were gathered from a man between 18 and 29 years old in good health.

CDR3 protein: CASTWGNASTDTQYF. The CDR3 DNA reads TGTGCCAGCACCTGGGGGAACGCCAGCACAGATACGCAGTATTTT. The chain recombines TRBV7-2 with TRBJ2-3; D tentatively reads TRBD1 or TRBD2 (5 bases each). The V end was cut by 7 bases, the J end by 0 bases, with 14 bases between. CDR3 length: 15 residues. In germline, CDR1 is SGHTA, CDR2 FQGNSA.

The rearrangement links TRBV4-3 to TRBJ1-1; 9 positions agree with TRBD1. Trimming at V came to 7 bases and at J to 3 bases, leaving 9 bases not matched to a gene. There are 15 residues in the CDR3. Germline V gene data show CDR1 as LGHNA and CDR2 as YSLEER. CDR3 region: CASTPGQGVDTEAFF. The DNA for the CDR3 is TGCGCCAGCACCCCGGGACAGGGCGTAGACACTGAAGCTTTCTTT.